This T cell receptor (beta chain) stems from a study of T cell responses to AZD1222 COVID-19 vaccine. Clones were sequenced by immunoSEQ multiplex PCR, and TCRdb holds only the in-frame ones, with some missing. The sample consists of about 160,000 clones, approximately 90% of them appearing once. This CDR3 has 16 residues. The germline gives CDR1 SNHLY, CDR2 FYNNEI. V shed 5 bases and J 5 bases; nucleotides not matched to a gene: 11. The receptor was isolated from an adult who received the AZD1222 COVID-19 vaccine. The material was peripheral blood, obtained 28 days after the second AZD1222 dose. The chain uses TRBV2 and TRBJ2-5; TRBD2 agrees at 10 bases. In nucleotides, the CDR3 is TGTGCCAGCAGTCGGGGCAGCGGGGGGGCCAGGGAGACCCAGTACTTC. Protein sequence: CASSRGSGGARETQYF.